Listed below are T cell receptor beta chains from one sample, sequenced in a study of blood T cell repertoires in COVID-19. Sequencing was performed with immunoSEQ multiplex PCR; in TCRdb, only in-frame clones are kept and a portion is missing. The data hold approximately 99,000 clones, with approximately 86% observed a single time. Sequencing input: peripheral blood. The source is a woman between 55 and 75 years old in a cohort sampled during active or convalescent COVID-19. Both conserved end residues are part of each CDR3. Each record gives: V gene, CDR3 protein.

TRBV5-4,CASSSGTGGTYGYTF
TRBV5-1,CASSLEAGSYEQYF
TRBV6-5,CASSRDTATNEKLFF
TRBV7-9,CASSRTASNNEQFF
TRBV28,CAIRQDYSNQPQHF
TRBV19,CASSTGQGAGETQYF
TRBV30,CAWSPGGLVSGGYTF
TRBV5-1,CASSLDQGSNSPLHF
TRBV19,CASSIGSHRFGGAANTIYF
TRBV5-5,CASSLSLAGGEETQYF
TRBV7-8,CASSPGGLAGYEQYF
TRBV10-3,CAISGQGASNQPQHF
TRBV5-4,CASSGTSGTYEQYF
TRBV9,CASSVLGGAFF
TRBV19,CASSNRQGQEQPQHF
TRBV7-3,CASSPGAGRVGEKLFF